The clone carrying this T cell receptor beta chain was observed many times. The antigen is undetermined. This specimen belongs to a study of regulatory T cells in long-lasting Graves disease. Study-level points and caveats: New patients shared roughly 960 public clonotypes, and persistent patients shared more, with a few thousand.

HTBI primers from iRepertoire and Arm-PCR of CDR3 regions yielded the TCR beta libraries. TCRdb called the multiplex PCR reads again in MiXCR, with one record for every CDR3 protein. The sample records around 480,000 distinct CDR3 sequences, 15% to 20% being singletons. Time point denoted: newly diagnosed GD, antithyroid drugs for less than 3 months. Isolated PBMC RNA provided the starting material for the TCR library. V lost 0 bases, J lost 6 bases, and 2 bases lay in between. Germline V gene lookup returns CDR1 SGHAT and CDR2 FQNNGV. This CDR3 region has 12 residues. The data were also submitted as part of a second study, on T cells in Graves' hyperthyroidism and ophthalmopathy. That work contributes: Patients between 18 and 65 years old had hyperthyroidism, newly diagnosed and lasting under 2 months. Primed by the HTBI set, a first-round RT-PCR was run on the TCR CDR3. Researchers report that a 13 V-J model separated ophthalmopathy from stable hyperthyroidism.

The sequence was obtained from a woman aged 35-60 years with Graves disease. This sequence joins TRBV11-2 and TRBJ2-2; D unclear. The input for sequencing was peripheral blood mononuclear cells (PBMCs), taken at new diagnosis, from a patient treated with antithyroid drugs. The CDR3 is CASSLDPGELFF. The CDR3 nucleotides read TGTGCCAGCAGCTTAGATCCCGGGGAGCTGTTTTTT.